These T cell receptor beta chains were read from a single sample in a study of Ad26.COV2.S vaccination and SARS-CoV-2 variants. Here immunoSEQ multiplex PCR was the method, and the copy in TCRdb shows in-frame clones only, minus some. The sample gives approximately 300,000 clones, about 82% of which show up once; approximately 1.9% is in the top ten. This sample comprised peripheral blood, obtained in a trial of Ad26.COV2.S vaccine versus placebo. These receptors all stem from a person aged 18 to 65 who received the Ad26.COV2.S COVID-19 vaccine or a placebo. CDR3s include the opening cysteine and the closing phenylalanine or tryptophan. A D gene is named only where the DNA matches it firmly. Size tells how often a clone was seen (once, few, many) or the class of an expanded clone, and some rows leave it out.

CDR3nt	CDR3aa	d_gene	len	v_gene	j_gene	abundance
TGCGCCAGCAAGTCGGCCGCGGGAAACACCGGGGAGCTGTTTTTT	CASKSAAGNTGELFF	-	15	TRBV4-1	TRBJ2-2	-
TGTGCCAGCAGAGGCGGGACAGGGAGTTCACCCCTCCACTTT	CASRGGTGSSPLHF	TRBD1	14	TRBV7-2	TRBJ1-6	-
TGCGCCAGCAGCTTAACCCCAATGACTAGCGGGGGGAGCTCTAGCACAGATACGCAGTATTTT	CASSLTPMTSGGSSSTDTQYF	TRBD2	21	TRBV5-1	TRBJ2-3	once
TGCAGTGCTTTCGGTAACACTGAAGCTTTCTTT	CSAFGNTEAFF	-	11	TRBV20-1	TRBJ1-1	-
TGCGCCAGCAGCTTGGGCAGGGGAGGTAGCCAAGAGACCCAGTACTTC	CASSLGRGGSQETQYF	-	16	TRBV5-1	TRBJ2-5	-
TGCAGCGGAAGGGGTGGCCTGAACACCGGGGAGCTGTTTTTT	CSGRGGLNTGELFF	-	14	TRBV29-1	TRBJ2-2	once
TGTGCCAGCAGACTAGCGGGGGGGACCTACAATGAGCAGTTCTTC	CASRLAGGTYNEQFF	TRBD2	15	TRBV6-5	TRBJ2-1	-
TGTGCCAGCAGCGTAGATGGGGGCGGGAAGTATGGCTACACCTTC	CASSVDGGGKYGYTF	-	15	TRBV9	TRBJ1-2	-
TGTGCCAGCAGCGCAGCCCCAGGACAGGGGGCTAACTATGGCTACACCTTC	CASSAAPGQGANYGYTF	TRBD1	17	TRBV7-2	TRBJ1-2	-
TGTGCCAGCAGTTACTCGTGGGGGACTAATTCACCCCTCCACTTT	CASSYSWGTNSPLHF	-	15	TRBV6-5	TRBJ1-6	-
TGCGCCAGCAAACCCTCGGGGGGGCTCACCGGGGAGCTGTTTTTT	CASKPSGGLTGELFF	TRBD2	15	TRBV5-1	TRBJ2-2	few
TGTGCCAGCAACTCCGAGTGGGGGACTGAAGCTTTCTTT	CASNSEWGTEAFF	-	13	TRBV7-2	TRBJ1-1	-
TGTGCCAGTAGTATCAACCAGGGGACTGAAGCTTTCTTT	CASSINQGTEAFF	-	13	TRBV19	TRBJ1-1	-
TGCGCCAGCAGCTTGGGGAAGGAGGGGGTCGAGCAGTACTTC	CASSLGKEGVEQYF	-	14	TRBV5-1	TRBJ2-7	-
TGTGCCAGCAGTTACAGCGGATTCTATGGCTACACCTTC	CASSYSGFYGYTF	-	13	TRBV6-5	TRBJ1-2	once
TGTGCCAGCAGCTATGACCGCCGAGGGCAGTACTTC	CASSYDRRGQYF	-	12	TRBV11-2	TRBJ2-7	-
TGTGCCAGCAGCGTAGCTACATCTGGGACAGGTATTAACTATGGCTACACCTTC	CASSVATSGTGINYGYTF	TRBD1	18	TRBV9	TRBJ1-2	-
TGTGCCAGCAGCCAGGGGCGAGGGAACCCTACTGAAGCTTTCTTT	CASSQGRGNPTEAFF	-	15	TRBV2	TRBJ1-1	-
TGTGCCAGTAGTACGGACAGGGCGGGGCAGCCCCAGCATTTT	CASSTDRAGQPQHF	TRBD1	14	TRBV19	TRBJ1-5	-
TGTGCCAGCAGTGAGAGGGCCGGATCCTATTCTGGAAACACCATATATTTT	CASSERAGSYSGNTIYF	-	17	TRBV6-1	TRBJ1-3	few
TGTGCCAGTAGTTACAGTATCAATCAGCCCCAGCATTTT	CASSYSINQPQHF	-	13	TRBV19	TRBJ1-5	-
TGTGCCAGTAGTATTGGGGGATACAATCAGCCCCAGCATTTT	CASSIGGYNQPQHF	-	14	TRBV19	TRBJ1-5	-
TGTGCCAGCAGTTCCAGACATAAACCCTATGCCGGGGAGCTGTTTTTT	CASSSRHKPYAGELFF	-	16	TRBV6-2/TRBV6-3	TRBJ2-2	-
TGTGCCAGCAGCATCGGACAGGTTAGCAATCAGCCCCAGCATTTT	CASSIGQVSNQPQHF	TRBD1	15	TRBV2	TRBJ1-5	-
TGTGCCAGCAGCCTGGACAGGCGGGCCAATCAGCCCCAGCATTTT	CASSLDRRANQPQHF	TRBD1	15	TRBV5-6	TRBJ1-5	-
TGTGCCAGCAGTGAGTCGGGAACAACCCCAGGGGGTGGCTACACCTTC	CASSESGTTPGGGYTF	TRBD1	16	TRBV6-1	TRBJ1-2	few
TGTGCCTCCCGGACAGGGGGCTACAATGAGCAGTTCTTC	CASRTGGYNEQFF	TRBD1	13	TRBV30	TRBJ2-1	-
TGTGCCAGCAGTTCTAGCGGGGCAGAGACCCAGTACTTC	CASSSSGAETQYF	TRBD2	13	TRBV12-3/TRBV12-4	TRBJ2-5	-
TGTGCTAGCGCCCCCGGGGCGAGAACTGAAGCTTTCTTT	CASAPGARTEAFF	-	13	TRBV12-5	TRBJ1-1	-
TGTGCCAGCAGCTCCGGGCAATCAGATACGCAGTATTTT	CASSSGQSDTQYF	-	13	TRBV5-4	TRBJ2-3	-
TGTGCCAGCAGCTTCCAGACGAGGGAGACCCAGTACTTC	CASSFQTRETQYF	-	13	TRBV5-4	TRBJ2-5	-
TGTGCCAGCAGCAGTGCGGGACTAGCGACGAACACCGGGAAGCTGTTTTTT	CASSSAGLATNTGKLFF	TRBD2	17	TRBV5-4	TRBJ2-2	-
TGTGCCAGTAGTATTGGATCCTACAATGAGCAGTTCTTC	CASSIGSYNEQFF	-	13	TRBV19	TRBJ2-1	-
TGTGCTAGTGGCCAGCCTTACTCACAGGGGGCGGACACTGAAGCTTTCTTT	CASGQPYSQGADTEAFF	TRBD1	17	TRBV12-5	TRBJ1-1	few
TGTGCCAGCAGCCCCCCAGCGGGCATCTACAATGAGCAGTTCTTC	CASSPPAGIYNEQFF	-	15	TRBV5-6	TRBJ2-1	-
TGTGCCAGCAGTAAAACGACTAGCGGGGGGATAACCGGGGAGCTGTTTTTT	CASSKTTSGGITGELFF	TRBD2	17	TRBV6-2/TRBV6-3	TRBJ2-2	-
TGTGCCAGCAGTACCGGGACACTCGGAGACACTGAAGCTTTCTTT	CASSTGTLGDTEAFF	-	15	TRBV18	TRBJ1-1	few
TGTGCCAGCAGCCAAATCCAGGGCTTCGTGTCACCCCTCCACTTT	CASSQIQGFVSPLHF	-	15	TRBV4-2	TRBJ1-6	-
TGTGCCAGCTCACGTCGGGACAAACAAGAGACCCAGTACTTC	CASSRRDKQETQYF	-	14	TRBV18	TRBJ2-5	-
TGTGCCAGCAGCCCTAACAGGGTAAACCCCTTAACGGGGTATGGCTACACCTTC	CASSPNRVNPLTGYGYTF	-	18	TRBV3-1/TRBV3-2	TRBJ1-2	-
TGTGCCACCAGCAGAGATCGGACAGGGCTAGCTAACTATGGCTACACCTTC	CATSRDRTGLANYGYTF	TRBD1	17	TRBV15	TRBJ1-2	-
TGCGCCAGCAGCGAAATGACGGGGGGGCTCACTAATACGCAGTATTTT	CASSEMTGGLTNTQYF	TRBD2	16	TRBV5-1	TRBJ2-3	-
TGCGCCAGCAGCCACCAAGCGGGGGGGCCGAATGAGCAGTTCTTC	CASSHQAGGPNEQFF	TRBD2	15	TRBV4-3	TRBJ2-1	-
TGTGCCAGCAGCCACGGGACAGGCGGCGCCTACGAGCAGTACTTC	CASSHGTGGAYEQYF	TRBD1	15	TRBV3-1/TRBV3-2	TRBJ2-7	-
TGTGCCAGCAGCCCCCGAGGGGGACTAGCGGGGGGCGCGTACAATGAGCAGTTCTTC	CASSPRGGLAGGAYNEQFF	TRBD2	19	TRBV7-2	TRBJ2-1	-
TGTGCCAGCAGCTTAGGATTGGGCACGGAGACTAGCGAGCAGTACTTC	CASSLGLGTETSEQYF	-	16	TRBV7-2	TRBJ2-7	-
TGTGCCAGCAGCCAAGGACCCCCGACTAGCGGGGGGGATACAGATACGCAGTATTTT	CASSQGPPTSGGDTDTQYF	TRBD2	19	TRBV3-1/TRBV3-2	TRBJ2-3	-
TGTGCCAGCAGCTTGGGCCGACAGGGGGCCTACGAGCAGTACTTC	CASSLGRQGAYEQYF	TRBD1	15	TRBV5-6	TRBJ2-7	-
TGTGCCACTCCCCTAGCGGGGGGGCAGAAGACCCAGTACTTC	CATPLAGGQKTQYF	TRBD2	14	TRBV9	TRBJ2-5	-
TGCGCCAGCAGCCAATTCCCGGGACTAGCGGGGGAAAGCTCCTACAATGAGCAGTTCTTC	CASSQFPGLAGESSYNEQFF	TRBD2	20	TRBV4-1	TRBJ2-1	-
TGTGCCAGCATCTTTAGGAATGAGCAGTTCTTC	CASIFRNEQFF	-	11	TRBV3-1/TRBV3-2	TRBJ2-1	-
TGCGCCAGCAGCCAAGAGTCTAGCGGGGGGGACACAGATACGCAGTATTTT	CASSQESSGGDTDTQYF	TRBD2	17	TRBV4-1	TRBJ2-3	once
TGCGCCAGCCACAGGGGGATCCTCAGGGGGAATACCTACGAGCAGTACTTC	CASHRGILRGNTYEQYF	TRBD1	17	TRBV5-1	TRBJ2-7	few
TGTGCCACCAGTGATACGACAGGGGGAGATTCACCCCTCCACTTT	CATSDTTGGDSPLHF	TRBD1	15	TRBV24-1	TRBJ1-6	-
TGTGCCAGCAGCTCCCATTCCGGGCAGTACTTC	CASSSHSGQYF	-	11	TRBV7-8	TRBJ2-7	few